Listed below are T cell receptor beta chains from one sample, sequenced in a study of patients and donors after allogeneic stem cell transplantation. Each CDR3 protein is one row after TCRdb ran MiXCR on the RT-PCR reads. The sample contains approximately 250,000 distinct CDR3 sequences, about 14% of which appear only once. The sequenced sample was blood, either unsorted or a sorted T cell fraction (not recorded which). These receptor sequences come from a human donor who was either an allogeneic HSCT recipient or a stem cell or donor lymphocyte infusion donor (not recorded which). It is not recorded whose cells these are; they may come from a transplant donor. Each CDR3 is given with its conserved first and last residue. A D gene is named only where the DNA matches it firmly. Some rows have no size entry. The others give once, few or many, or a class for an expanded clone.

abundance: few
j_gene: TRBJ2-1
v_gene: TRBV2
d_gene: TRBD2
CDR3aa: CASSEITSGREYNEQFF
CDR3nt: TGTGCCAGCAGTGAAATAACTAGCGGGAGGGAATACAATGAGCAGTTCTTC

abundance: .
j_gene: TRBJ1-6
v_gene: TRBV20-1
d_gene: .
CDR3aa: CSADSDGGNSPLHF
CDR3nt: TGCAGTGCTGACTCAGACGGCGGAAATTCACCCCTCCACTTT

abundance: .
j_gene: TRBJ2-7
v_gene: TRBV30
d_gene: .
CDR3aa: CAWSAGLDLEQYF
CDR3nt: TGTGCCTGGAGTGCGGGACTCGACCTCGAGCAGTACTTC

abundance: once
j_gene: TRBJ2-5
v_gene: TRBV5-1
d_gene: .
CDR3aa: CASSLKTGRETQYF
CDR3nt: TGCGCCAGCAGCCTGAAGACAGGGAGGGAGACCCAGTACTTC

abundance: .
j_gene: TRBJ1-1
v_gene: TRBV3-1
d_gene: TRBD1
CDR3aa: CASSQAVAGGVGGEAFF
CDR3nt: TGTGCCAGCAGCCAAGCTGTGGCAGGGGGCGTGGGTGGTGAAGCTTTCTTT

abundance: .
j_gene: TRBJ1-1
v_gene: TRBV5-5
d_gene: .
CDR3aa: CASSLGGAFPEAFF
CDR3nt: TGTGCCAGCAGCTTGGGCGGGGCCTTTCCTGAAGCTTTCTTT

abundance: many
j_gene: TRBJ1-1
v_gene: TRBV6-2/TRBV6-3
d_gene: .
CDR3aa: CASSYGRDGWMNTEAFF
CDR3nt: TGTGCCAGCAGTTACGGGCGGGATGGATGGATGAACACTGAAGCTTTCTTT

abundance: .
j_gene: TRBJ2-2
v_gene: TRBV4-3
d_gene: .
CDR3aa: CASSQNPTGVYTGELFF
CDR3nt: TGCGCCAGCAGCCAAAACCCCACGGGGGTGTACACCGGGGAGCTGTTTTTT

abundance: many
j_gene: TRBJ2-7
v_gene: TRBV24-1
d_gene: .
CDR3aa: CATSGSGTSYEQYF
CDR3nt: TGTGCCACCAGTGGGTCAGGAACCTCCTACGAGCAGTACTTC

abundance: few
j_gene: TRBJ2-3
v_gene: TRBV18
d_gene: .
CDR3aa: CASSPPTEGADTQYF
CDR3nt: TGTGCCAGCTCACCACCTACGGAAGGGGCCGATACGCAGTATTTT

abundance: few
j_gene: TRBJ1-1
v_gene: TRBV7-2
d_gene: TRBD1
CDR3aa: CASSPGTAGTEAFF
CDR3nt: TGTGCCAGCAGTCCCGGGACAGCGGGAACTGAAGCTTTCTTT

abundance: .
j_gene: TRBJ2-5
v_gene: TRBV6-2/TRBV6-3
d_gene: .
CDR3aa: CASIRDLSQETQYF
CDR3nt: TGTGCCAGCATCAGGGACCTTTCCCAAGAGACCCAGTACTTC

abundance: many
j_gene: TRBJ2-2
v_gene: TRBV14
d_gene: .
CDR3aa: CASSQDWAGGELFF
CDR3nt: TGTGCCAGCAGCCAAGATTGGGCGGGCGGGGAGCTGTTTTTT

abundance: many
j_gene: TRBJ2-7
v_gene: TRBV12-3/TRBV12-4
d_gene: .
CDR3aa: CASSQTPYEQYF
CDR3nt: TGTGCCAGCAGTCAGACACCCTACGAGCAGTACTTC

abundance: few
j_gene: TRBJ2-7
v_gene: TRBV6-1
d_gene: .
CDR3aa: CASSPPTLSVSYF
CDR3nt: TGTGCCAGCAGCCCACCGACACTTTCTGTATCGTACTTC

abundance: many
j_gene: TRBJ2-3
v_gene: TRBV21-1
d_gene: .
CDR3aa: CASRPRDRGRTDTQYF
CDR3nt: TGTGCCAGCAGACCCCGGGACAGGGGTCGGACAGATACGCAGTATTTT

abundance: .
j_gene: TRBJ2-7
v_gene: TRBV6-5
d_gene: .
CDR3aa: CASSNQLTQYF
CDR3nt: TGTGCCAGCAGCAATCAGCTTACGCAGTACTTC

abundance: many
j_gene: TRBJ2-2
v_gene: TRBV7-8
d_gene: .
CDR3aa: CASSFPEGLPTGELFF
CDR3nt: TGTGCCAGCAGCTTCCCCGAGGGCCTCCCGACCGGGGAGCTGTTTTTT

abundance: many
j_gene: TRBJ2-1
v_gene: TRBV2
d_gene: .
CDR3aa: CASSEEVGASNEQFF
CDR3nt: TGTGCCAGCAGTGAAGAAGTGGGGGCCAGCAATGAGCAGTTCTTC

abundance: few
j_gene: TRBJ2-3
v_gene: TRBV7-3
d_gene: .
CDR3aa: CASSTGGGGLQYF
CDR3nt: TGTGCCAGCAGCACGGGTGGCGGGGGCCTGCAGTATTTT

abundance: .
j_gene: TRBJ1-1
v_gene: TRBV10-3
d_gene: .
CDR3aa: CAISDYDRKNTEAFF
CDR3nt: TGTGCCATCAGTGACTATGACAGGAAGAACACTGAAGCTTTCTTT

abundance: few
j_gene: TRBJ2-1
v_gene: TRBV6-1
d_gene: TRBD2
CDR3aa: CASSEPSGAGGPGEQFF
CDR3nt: TGTGCCAGCAGTGAACCCTCAGGGGCGGGAGGGCCAGGTGAGCAGTTCTTC

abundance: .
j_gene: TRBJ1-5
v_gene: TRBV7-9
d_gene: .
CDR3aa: CASSPFHGNQPQHF
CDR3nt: TGTGCCAGCAGTCCTTTCCATGGCAATCAGCCCCAGCATTTT

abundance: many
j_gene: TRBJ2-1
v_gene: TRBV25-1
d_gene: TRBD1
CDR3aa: CASSVTGGNLIF
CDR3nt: TGTGCCAGCAGTGTTACAGGGGGTAACTTAATCTTC

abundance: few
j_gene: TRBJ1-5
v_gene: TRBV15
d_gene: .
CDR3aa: CATSATGYQPQHF
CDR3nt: TGTGCCACCAGTGCAACAGGGTATCAGCCCCAGCATTTT

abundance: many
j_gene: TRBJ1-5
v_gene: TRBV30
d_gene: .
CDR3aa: CAWSIKGSQPQHF
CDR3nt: TGTGCCTGGAGCATTAAGGGGTCTCAGCCCCAGCATTTT

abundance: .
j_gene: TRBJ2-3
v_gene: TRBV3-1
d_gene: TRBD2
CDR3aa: CASSKLAGGVDTQYF
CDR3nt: TGTGCCAGCAGCAAACTAGCGGGGGGGGTTGATACGCAGTATTTT

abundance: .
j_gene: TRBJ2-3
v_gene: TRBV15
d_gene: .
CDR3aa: CATSRESGRITDTQYF
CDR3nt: TGTGCCACCAGCAGAGAGTCGGGCAGGATCACAGATACGCAGTATTTT

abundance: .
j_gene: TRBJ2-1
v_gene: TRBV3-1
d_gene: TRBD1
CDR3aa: CASRGQGARYNEQFF
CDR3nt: TGTGCCAGCAGGGGACAGGGGGCTAGGTACAATGAGCAGTTCTTC

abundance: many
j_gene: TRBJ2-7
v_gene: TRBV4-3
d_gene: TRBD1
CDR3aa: CASSRLQGAYEQYF
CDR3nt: TGCGCCAGCAGCAGATTACAGGGGGCCTACGAGCAGTACTTC

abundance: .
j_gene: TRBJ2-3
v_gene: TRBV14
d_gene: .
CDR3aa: CASSRFGGRGTDTQYF
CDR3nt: TGTGCCAGCAGCCGTTTCGGGGGGCGAGGGACAGATACGCAGTATTTT

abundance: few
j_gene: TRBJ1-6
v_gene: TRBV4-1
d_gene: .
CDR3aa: CASSQVRGYNSPLHF
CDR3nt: TGCGCCAGCAGCCAAGTGAGGGGGTATAATTCACCCCTCCACTTT

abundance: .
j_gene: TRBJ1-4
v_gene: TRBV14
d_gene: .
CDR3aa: CASSPGTGEKLFF
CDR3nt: TGTGCCAGCAGCCCTGGGACCGGAGAAAAACTGTTTTTT

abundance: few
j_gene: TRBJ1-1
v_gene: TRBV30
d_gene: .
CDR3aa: CAWGVGFNTEAFF
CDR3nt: TGTGCCTGGGGGGTGGGGTTCAACACTGAAGCTTTCTTT

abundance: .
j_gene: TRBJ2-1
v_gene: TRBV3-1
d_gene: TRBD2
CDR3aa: CASSQVASGRGEQFF
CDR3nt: TGTGCCAGCAGCCAAGTGGCTAGCGGGAGAGGTGAGCAGTTCTTC

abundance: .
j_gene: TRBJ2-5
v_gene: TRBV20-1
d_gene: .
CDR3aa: CSASRPGEETQYF
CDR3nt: TGCAGTGCTAGTCGGCCCGGAGAAGAGACCCAGTACTTC

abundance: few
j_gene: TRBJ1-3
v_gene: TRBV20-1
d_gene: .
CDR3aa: CSARDVSFQSGNTIYF
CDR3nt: TGCAGTGCTAGAGATGTTTCGTTCCAGTCTGGAAACACCATATATTTT

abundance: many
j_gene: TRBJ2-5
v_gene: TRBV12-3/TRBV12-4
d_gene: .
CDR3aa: CASSTSTQTQYF
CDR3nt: TGTGCCAGCAGCACTAGCACCCAGACCCAGTACTTC

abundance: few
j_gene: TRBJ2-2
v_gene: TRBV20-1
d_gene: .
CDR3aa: CSAEEGPTGELFF
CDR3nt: TGCAGTGCCGAGGAGGGACCCACCGGGGAGCTGTTTTTT

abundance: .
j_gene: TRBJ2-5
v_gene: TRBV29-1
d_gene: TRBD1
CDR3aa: CSVDPGQGPETQYF
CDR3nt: TGCAGCGTTGACCCGGGACAGGGGCCAGAGACCCAGTACTTC

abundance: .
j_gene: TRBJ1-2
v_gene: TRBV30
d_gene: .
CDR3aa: CAWSPNYGYTF
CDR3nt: TGTGCCTGGAGCCCAAACTATGGCTACACCTTC

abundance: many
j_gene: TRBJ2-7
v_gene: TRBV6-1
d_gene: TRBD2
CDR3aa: CASSPGLNSYEQYF
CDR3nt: TGTGCCAGCAGCCCGGGACTAAACTCCTACGAGCAGTACTTC

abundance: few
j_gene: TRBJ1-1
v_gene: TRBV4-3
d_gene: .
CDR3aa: CASSQVGSLNTEAFF
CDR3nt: TGCGCCAGCAGCCAAGTGGGCAGTCTGAACACTGAAGCTTTCTTT

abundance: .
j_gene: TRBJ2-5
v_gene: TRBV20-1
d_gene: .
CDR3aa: CSARPEGTVQETQYF
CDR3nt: TGCAGTGCTAGGCCAGAAGGGACTGTCCAAGAGACCCAGTACTTC

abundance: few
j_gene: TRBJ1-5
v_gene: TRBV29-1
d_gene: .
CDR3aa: CSVEGEGGQPQHF
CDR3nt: TGCAGCGTTGAAGGGGAAGGGGGACAGCCCCAGCATTTT

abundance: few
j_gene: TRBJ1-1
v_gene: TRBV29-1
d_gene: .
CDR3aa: CSVQPRAAGNTEAFF
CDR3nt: TGCAGCGTACAACCTCGGGCCGCCGGGAACACTGAAGCTTTCTTT

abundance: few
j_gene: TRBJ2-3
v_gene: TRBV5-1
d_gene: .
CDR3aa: CASSSQAPVGTDTQYF
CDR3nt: TGCGCCAGCAGCTCCCAAGCCCCGGTAGGCACAGATACGCAGTATTTT

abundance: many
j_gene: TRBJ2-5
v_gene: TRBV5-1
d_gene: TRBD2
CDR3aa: CASRTGLAGETQYF
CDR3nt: TGCGCCAGCAGGACCGGACTAGCGGGAGAGACCCAGTACTTC

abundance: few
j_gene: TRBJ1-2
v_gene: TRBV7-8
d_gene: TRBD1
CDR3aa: CASTATGGGGYTF
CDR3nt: TGTGCCAGCACGGCGACAGGGGGCGGTGGCTACACCTTC

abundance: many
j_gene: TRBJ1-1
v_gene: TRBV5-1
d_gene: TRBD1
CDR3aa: CASSREGGWDTEAFF
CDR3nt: TGCGCCAGCAGCAGAGAAGGGGGCTGGGACACTGAAGCTTTCTTT

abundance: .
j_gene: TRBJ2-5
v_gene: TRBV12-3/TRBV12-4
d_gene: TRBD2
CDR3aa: CASSLSGGGLETQYF
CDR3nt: TGTGCCAGCAGTTTATCGGGGGGAGGATTGGAGACCCAGTACTTC

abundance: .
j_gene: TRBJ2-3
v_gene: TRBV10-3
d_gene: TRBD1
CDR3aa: CAGQGATTDTQYF
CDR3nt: TGTGCCGGTCAGGGGGCGACCACAGATACGCAGTATTTT

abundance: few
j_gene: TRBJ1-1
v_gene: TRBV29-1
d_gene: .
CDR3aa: CSVDGTGGTEAFF
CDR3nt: TGCAGCGTTGACGGGACGGGCGGGACTGAAGCTTTCTTT

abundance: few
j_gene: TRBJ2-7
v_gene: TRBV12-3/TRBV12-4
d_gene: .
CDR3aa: CASSLWGLEQYF
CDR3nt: TGTGCCAGCAGTTTATGGGGCCTCGAGCAGTACTTC

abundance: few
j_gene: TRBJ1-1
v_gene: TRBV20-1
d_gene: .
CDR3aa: CSARDPDRMNTEAFF
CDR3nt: TGCAGTGCTAGAGATCCTGACAGGATGAACACTGAAGCTTTCTTT

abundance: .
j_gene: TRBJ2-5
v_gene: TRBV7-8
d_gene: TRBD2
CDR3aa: CASSLVLAGDQETQYF
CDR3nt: TGTGCCAGCAGCTTAGTCCTAGCGGGGGACCAAGAGACCCAGTACTTC

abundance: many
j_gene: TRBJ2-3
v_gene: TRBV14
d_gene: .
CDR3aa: CASSQERADPTDTQYF
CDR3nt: TGTGCCAGCAGCCAAGAGCGAGCGGACCCCACAGATACGCAGTATTTT

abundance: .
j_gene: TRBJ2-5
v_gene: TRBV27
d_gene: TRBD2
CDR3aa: CASSFQRGAQETQYF
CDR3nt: TGTGCCAGCAGTTTTCAGCGGGGGGCCCAAGAGACCCAGTACTTC

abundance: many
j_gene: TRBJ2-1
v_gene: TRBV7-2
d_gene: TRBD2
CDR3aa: CASSFDSGRPNNEQFF
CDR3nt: TGTGCCAGCAGCTTTGATAGCGGGAGGCCTAACAATGAGCAGTTCTTC